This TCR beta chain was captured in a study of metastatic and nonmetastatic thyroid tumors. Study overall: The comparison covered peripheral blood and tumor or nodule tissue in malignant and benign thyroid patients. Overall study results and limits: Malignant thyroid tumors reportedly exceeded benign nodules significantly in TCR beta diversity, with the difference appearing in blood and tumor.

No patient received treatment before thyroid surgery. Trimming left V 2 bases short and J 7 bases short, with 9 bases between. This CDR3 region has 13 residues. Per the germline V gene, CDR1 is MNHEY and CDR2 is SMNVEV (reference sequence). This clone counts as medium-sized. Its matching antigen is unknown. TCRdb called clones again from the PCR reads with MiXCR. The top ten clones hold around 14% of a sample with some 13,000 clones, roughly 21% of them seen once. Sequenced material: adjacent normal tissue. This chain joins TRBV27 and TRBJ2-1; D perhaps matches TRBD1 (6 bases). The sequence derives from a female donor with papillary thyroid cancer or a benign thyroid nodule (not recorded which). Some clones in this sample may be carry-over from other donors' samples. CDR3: CASSLTGSNEQFF. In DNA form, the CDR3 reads TGTGCCAGCAGTTTAACAGGGTCAAATGAGCAGTTCTTC.